This T cell receptor beta chain was documented in a study of blood T cell repertoires in COVID-19. Background on the study: Samples of COVID-19 (acute and convalescent) were obtained from the United States, Italy and Spain. PBMCs, B-cell-depleted T cells, or T cells were the source of the cDNA or gDNA that made up the material.

The germline V and J ends were trimmed by 0 bases and 5 bases, with 4 bases remaining between them. The CDR3 runs to 11 residues. Germline CDR1 is GTSNPN and CDR2 is SVGIG (reference sequence). In the original processing: Reference gene primer amplification gave nucleated cell count estimates. Generated by immunoSEQ multiplex PCR, the TCRdb table keeps only in-frame clones and is missing some. From that table come the V and J calls and clone size; the DNA was used to work out D and trimming. Of approximately 450,000 clones in the sample, about 89% were seen once. This clone showed up just a few times.

The rearrangement links TRBV30 to TRBJ1-2; D is unclear. Sequencing was carried out using peripheral blood. The sequence derives from a woman aged 30 to 39 with acute or convalescent COVID-19. The CDR3 protein is CAWSVQYGYTF. The CDR3 DNA follows: TGTGCCTGGAGTGTACAGTATGGCTACACCTTC.